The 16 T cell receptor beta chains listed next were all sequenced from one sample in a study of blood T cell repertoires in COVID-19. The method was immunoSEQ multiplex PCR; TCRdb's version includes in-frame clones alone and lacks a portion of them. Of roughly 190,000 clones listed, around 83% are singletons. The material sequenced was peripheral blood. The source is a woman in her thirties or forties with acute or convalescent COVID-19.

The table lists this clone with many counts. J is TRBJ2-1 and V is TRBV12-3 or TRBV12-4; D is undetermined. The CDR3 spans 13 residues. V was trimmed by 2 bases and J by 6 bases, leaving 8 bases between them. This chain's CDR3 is CASSLPSGNEQFF. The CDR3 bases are TGTGCCAGCAGTTTACCCTCGGGCAATGAGCAGTTCTTC.

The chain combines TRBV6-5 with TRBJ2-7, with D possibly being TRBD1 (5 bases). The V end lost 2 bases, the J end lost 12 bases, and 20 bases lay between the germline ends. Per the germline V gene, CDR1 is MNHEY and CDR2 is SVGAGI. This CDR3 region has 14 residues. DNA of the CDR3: TGTGCCAGCAGTTACGCAGGGCGTCTCGGTCTTTGGTACTTC. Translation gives CASSYAGRLGLWYF.

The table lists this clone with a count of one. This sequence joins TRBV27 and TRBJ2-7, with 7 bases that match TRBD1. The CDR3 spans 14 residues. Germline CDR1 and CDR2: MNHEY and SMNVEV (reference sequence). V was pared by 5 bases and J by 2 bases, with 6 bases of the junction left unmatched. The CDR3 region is CASSPRDSTYEQYF. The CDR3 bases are TGTGCCAGCAGTCCTCGGGACAGTACCTACGAGCAGTACTTC.

Here the CDR3 reads CASSLIMRRGRENTGELFF. The CDR3 coding sequence is TGTGCCAGCAGTTTGATCATGCGGCGGGGCCGAGAGAACACCGGGGAGCTGTTTTTT. This chain joins TRBV28 and TRBJ2-2; possibly TRBD2 for D (6 bases). Germline loops: CDR1 MDHEN, CDR2 SYDVKM. Trimming removed 3 bases from V and 1 base from J, with 21 bases in between. The CDR3 is 19 residues long.

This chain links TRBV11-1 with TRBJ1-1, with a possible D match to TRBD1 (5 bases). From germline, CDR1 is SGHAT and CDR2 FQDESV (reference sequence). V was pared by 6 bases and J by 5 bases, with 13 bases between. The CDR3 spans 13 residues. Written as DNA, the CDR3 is TGTGCCAGCAGATCTCAGGGAATTACTGAAGCTTTCTTT. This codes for CASRSQGITEAFF.

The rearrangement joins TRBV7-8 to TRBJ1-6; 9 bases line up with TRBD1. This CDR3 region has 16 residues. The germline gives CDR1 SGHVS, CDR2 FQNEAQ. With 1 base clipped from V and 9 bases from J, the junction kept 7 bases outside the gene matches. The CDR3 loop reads CASSLVGTGTGSPLHF. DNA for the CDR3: TGTGCCAGCAGCTTAGTTGGGACAGGGACTGGTTCACCCCTCCACTTT.

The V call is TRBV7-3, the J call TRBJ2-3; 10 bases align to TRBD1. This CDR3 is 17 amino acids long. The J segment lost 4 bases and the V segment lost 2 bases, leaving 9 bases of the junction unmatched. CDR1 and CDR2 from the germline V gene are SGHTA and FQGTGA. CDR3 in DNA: TGTGCCAGCAGCTTAGCCGGACCGGGACAGGGGCCAGATACGCAGTATTTT. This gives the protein CASSLAGPGQGPDTQYF.

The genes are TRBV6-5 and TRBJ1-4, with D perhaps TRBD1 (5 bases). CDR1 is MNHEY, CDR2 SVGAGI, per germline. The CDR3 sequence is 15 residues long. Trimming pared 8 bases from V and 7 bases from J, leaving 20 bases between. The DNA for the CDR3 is TGTGCCAGCCGTAGAATCGTGACAGTTCCTGAAAAACTGTTTTTT. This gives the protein CASRRIVTVPEKLFF.

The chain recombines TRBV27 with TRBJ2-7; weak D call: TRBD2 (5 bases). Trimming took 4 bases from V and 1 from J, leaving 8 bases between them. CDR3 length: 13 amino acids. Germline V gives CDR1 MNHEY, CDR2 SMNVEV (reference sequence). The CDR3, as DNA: TGTGCCAGCAGTTACCGGGGTTCCTACGAGCAGTACTTC. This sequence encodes CASSYRGSYEQYF.

CDR3 amino acids: CASSLQSAGLPFEQFF. DNA for the CDR3: TGTGCCAGCAGCTTACAGTCGGCAGGGCTGCCTTTTGAGCAGTTCTTC. J is TRBJ2-1 and V is TRBV11-1; a weak D match, TRBD1 (5 bases). This CDR3 is 16 amino acids long. The V and J ends lost 2 bases and 9 bases respectively, with 20 bases between them. Germline V gene data show CDR1 as SGHAT and CDR2 as FQDESV (reference sequence).

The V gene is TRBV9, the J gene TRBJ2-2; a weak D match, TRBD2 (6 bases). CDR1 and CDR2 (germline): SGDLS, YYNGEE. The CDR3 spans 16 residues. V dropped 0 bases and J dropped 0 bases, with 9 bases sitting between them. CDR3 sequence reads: CASSVGGTPNTGELFF. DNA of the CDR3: TGTGCCAGCAGCGTAGGGGGGACTCCGAACACCGGGGAGCTGTTTTTT.

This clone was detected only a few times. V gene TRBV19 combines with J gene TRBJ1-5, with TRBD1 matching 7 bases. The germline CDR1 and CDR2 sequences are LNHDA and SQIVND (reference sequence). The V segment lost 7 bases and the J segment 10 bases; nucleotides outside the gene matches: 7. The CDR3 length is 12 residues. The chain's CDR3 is CASKGQFGPQHF. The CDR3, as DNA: TGTGCCAGTAAGGGACAGTTCGGACCCCAGCATTTT.

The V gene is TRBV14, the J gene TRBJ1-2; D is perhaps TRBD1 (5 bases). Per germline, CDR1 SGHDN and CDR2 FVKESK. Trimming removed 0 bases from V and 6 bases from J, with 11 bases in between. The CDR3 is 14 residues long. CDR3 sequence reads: CASSQDLRGDGYTF. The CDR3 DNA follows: TGTGCCAGCAGCCAAGATTTACGGGGGGATGGCTACACCTTC. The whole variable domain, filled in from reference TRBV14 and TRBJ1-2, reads EAGVTQFPSHSVIEKGQTVTLRCDPISGHDNLYWYRRVMGKEIKFLLHFVKESKQDESGMPNNRFLAERTGGTYSTLKVQPAELEDSGVYFCASSQDLRGDGYTFGSGTRLTVV.

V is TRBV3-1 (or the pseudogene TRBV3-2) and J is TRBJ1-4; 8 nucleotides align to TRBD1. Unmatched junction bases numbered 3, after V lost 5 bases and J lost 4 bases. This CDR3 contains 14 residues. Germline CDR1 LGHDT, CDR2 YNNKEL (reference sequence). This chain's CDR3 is CASSYRGGNEKLFF. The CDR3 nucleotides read TGTGCCAGCAGCTACAGGGGGGGTAATGAAAAACTGTTTTTT.

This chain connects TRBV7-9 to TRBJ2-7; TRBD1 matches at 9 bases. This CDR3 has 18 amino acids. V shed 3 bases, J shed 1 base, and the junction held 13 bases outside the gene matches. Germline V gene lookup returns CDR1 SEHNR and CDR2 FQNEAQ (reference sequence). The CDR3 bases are TGTGCCAGCAGCTTGCAGACGCGTCGGGACAGGGATTCCTACGAGCAGTACTTC. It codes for CASSLQTRRDRDSYEQYF.

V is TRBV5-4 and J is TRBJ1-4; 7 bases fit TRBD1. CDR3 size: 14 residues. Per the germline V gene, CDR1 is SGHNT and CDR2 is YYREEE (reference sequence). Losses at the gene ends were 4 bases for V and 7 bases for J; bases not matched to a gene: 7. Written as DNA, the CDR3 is TGTGCCAGCAGCGATGACAGGGTCGTTGAAAAACTGTTTTTT. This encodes CASSDDRVVEKLFF.